The sequence of this TCR beta chain was determined in a study of OX40 agonist ivuxolimab in advanced cancers. About the research overall: In this cohort, patients received ivuxolimab, an agonistic anti-OX40 (CD134) antibody. Of the patients, three showed partial responses, one with hepatocellular carcinoma and two with cutaneous melanoma.

This clone has just one count. Its antigen is undetermined. Here immunoSEQ multiplex PCR was the method, and the copy in TCRdb shows in-frame clones only, minus some. The data hold tens of thousands of clones, with roughly 92% observed a single time. Findings and limits, study-wide: Partial responders at 0.1-3.0 mg/kg had among the lowest clonal expansion. Low normalized T-cell clonal expansion also characterized some of the nonresponders.

V shed 0 bases and J shed 2 bases, with 6 bases lying between them. Per the germline V gene, CDR1 is SGHRS and CDR2 is YFSETQ. This CDR3 region has 13 residues. This TCR came from an adult with an advanced solid tumor such as melanoma, head and neck, liver or kidney cancer. V and J are TRBV5-1 and TRBJ2-7; D ambiguous. The source was CD4+ or CD8+ T cells sorted from blood, collected in a trial of the OX40 agonist ivuxolimab. The DNA for the CDR3 is TGCGCCAGCAGCTTGGGATTCCCCTACGAGCAGTACTTC. Amino acids: CASSLGFPYEQYF.